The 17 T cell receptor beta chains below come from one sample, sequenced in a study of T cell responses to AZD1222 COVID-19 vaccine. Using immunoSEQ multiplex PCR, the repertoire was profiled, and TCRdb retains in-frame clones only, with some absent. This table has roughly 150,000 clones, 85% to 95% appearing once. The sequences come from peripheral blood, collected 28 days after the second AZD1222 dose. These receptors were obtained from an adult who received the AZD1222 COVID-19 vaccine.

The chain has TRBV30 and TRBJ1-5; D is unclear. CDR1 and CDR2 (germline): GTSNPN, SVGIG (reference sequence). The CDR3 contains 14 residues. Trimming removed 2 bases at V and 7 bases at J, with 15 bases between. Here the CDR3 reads CAWSLGHGEQPQHF. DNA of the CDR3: TGTGCCTGGAGTTTGGGCCACGGGGAACAGCCCCAGCATTTT.

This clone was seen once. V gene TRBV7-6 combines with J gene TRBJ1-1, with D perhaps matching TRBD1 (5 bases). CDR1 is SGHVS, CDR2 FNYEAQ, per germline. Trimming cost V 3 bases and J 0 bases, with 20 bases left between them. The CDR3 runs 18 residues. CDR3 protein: CASSFRTQGKSMNTEAFF. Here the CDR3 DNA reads TGTGCCAGCAGCTTCCGGACCCAGGGAAAGTCCATGAACACTGAAGCTTTCTTT.

CDR3 DNA sequence: TGTGCCAGCAGAACCGGGACACCGCCCTACGAGCAGTACTTC. Translating it yields CASRTGTPPYEQYF. The chain employs TRBV27 and TRBJ2-7; maybe TRBD1 (6 bases). Trimming took 6 bases from V and 2 from J, leaving 14 bases between them. Germline V gene sequence: CDR1 MNHEY, CDR2 SMNVEV (reference sequence). This CDR3 region has 14 residues.

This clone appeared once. CDR3 loop: CARVGTPRSGNTIYF. CDR3 DNA sequence: TGTGCCAGGGTAGGGACACCGCGCTCTGGAAACACCATATATTTT. V and J are TRBV27 and TRBJ1-3; TRBD1 might be the D (6 bases). Trimming removed 9 bases at V and 0 bases at J, with 15 bases between. This CDR3 is 15 amino acids long. From germline, CDR1 is MNHEY and CDR2 SMNVEV (reference sequence).

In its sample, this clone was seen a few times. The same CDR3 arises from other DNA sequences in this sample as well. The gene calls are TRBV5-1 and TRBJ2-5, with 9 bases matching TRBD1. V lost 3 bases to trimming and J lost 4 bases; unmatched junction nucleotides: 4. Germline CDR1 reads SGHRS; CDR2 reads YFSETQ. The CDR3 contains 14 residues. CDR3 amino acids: CASSSGTGRETQYF. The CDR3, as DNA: TGCGCCAGCAGCTCTGGGACAGGGCGAGAGACCCAGTACTTC.

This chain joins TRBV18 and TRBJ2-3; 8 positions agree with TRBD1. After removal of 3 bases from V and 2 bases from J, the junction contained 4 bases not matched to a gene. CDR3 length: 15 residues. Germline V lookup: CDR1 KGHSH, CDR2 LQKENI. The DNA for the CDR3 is TGTGCCAGCTCACCGAGGACAGGGATCACAGATACGCAGTATTTT. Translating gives CASSPRTGITDTQYF.

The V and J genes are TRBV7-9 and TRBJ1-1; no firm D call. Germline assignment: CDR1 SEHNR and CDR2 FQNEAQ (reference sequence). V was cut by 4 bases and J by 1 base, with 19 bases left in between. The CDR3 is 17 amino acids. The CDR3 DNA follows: TGTGCCAGCAGCTCGCGCGGTGCGTGGGAACCGAACACTGAAGCTTTCTTT. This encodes CASSSRGAWEPNTEAFF.

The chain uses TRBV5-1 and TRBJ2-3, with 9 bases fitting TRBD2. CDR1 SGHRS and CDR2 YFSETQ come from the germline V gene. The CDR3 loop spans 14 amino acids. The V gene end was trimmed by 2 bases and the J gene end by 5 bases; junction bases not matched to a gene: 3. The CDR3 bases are TGCGCCAGCAGCTTACTAGCGGGCCGAGATACGCAGTATTTT. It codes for CASSLLAGRDTQYF. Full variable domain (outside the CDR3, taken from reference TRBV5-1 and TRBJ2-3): KAGVTQTPRYLIKTRGQQVTLSCSPISGHRSVSWYQQTPGQGLQFLFEYFSETQRNKGNFPGRFSGRQFSNSRSEMNVSTLELGDSALYLCASSLLAGRDTQYFGPGTRLTVL.

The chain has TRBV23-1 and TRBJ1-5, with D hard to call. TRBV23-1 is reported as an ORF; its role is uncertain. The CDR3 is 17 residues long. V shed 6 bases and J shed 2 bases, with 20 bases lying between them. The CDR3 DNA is TGCGCCAGCAGCCCATATATCCGGACCGGGGGCAATCAGCCCCAGCATTTT. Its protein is CASSPYIRTGGNQPQHF.

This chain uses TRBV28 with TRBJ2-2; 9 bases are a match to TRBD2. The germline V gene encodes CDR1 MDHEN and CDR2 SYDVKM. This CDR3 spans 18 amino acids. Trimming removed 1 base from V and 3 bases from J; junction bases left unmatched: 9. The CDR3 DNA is TGTGCCAGCAGTTTATCTGGCGGGGGGGGTTCTCACACCGGGGAGCTGTTTTTT. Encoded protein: CASSLSGGGGSHTGELFF.

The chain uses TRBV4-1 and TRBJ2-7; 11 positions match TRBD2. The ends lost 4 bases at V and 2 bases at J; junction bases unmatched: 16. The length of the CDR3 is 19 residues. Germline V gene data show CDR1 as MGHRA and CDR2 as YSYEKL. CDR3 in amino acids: CASSPGLAGPRGSTYEQYF. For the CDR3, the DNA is TGCGCCAGCAGCCCCGGACTAGCGGGTCCCCGAGGATCTACCTACGAGCAGTACTTC.

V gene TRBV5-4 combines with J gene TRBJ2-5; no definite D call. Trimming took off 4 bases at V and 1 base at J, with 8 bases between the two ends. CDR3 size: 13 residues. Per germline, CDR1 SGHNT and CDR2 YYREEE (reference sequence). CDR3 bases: TGTGCCAGCAGCGCAATAGCCCAAGAGACCCAGTACTTC. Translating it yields CASSAIAQETQYF.

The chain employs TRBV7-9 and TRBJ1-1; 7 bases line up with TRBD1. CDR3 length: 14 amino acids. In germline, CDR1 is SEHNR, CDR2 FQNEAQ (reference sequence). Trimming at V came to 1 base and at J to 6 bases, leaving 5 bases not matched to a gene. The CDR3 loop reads CASSLVHQGAEAFF. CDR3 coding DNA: TGTGCCAGCAGCTTAGTTCACCAGGGGGCTGAAGCTTTCTTT.

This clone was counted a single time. The CDR3 sequence is CASSRVRGSEQFF. For the CDR3, the DNA is TGTGCCAGCAGTCGCGTTAGGGGAAGTGAGCAGTTCTTC. This rearrangement joins TRBV6-5 to TRBJ2-1, with D possibly TRBD1 on 5 matching bases. Germline CDR1 is MNHEY and CDR2 is SVGAGI. The CDR3 is made up of 13 amino acids. V lost 5 bases and J lost 9, with 14 bases in between.

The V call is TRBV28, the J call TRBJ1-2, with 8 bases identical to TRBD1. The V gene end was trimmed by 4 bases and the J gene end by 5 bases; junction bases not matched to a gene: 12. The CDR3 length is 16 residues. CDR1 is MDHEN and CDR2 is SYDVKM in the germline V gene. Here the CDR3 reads CASSSFGSGTGYGYTF. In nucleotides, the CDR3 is TGTGCCAGCAGTTCTTTTGGCAGCGGGACAGGATATGGCTACACCTTC.

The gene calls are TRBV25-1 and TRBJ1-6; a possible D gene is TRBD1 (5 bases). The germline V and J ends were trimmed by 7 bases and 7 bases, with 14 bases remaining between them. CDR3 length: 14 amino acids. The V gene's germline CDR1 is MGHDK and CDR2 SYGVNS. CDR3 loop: CASKRQGLNSPLHF. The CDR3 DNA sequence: TGTGCCAGCAAAAGGCAGGGCCTAAATTCACCCCTCCACTTT. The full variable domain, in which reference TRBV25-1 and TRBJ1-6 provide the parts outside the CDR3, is EADIYQTPRYLVIGTGKKITLECSQTMGHDKMYWYQQDPGMELHLIHYSYGVNSTEKGDLSSESTVSRIRTEHFPLTLESARPSHTSQYLCASKRQGLNSPLHFGNGTRLTVT.

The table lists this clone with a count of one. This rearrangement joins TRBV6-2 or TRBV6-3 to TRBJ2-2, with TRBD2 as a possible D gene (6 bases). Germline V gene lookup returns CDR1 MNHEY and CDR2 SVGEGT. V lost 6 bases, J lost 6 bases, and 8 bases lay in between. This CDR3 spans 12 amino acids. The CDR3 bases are TGTGCCAGCAGCTGGGGGGCCGGGGAGCTGTTTTTT. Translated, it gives CASSWGAGELFF.